These 5 T cell receptor beta chains originate from one sample sequenced in a study of blood T cell repertoires in COVID-19. Data came from immunoSEQ multiplex PCR; TCRdb stores just in-frame clones and leaves some out. Here the sample spans approximately 180,000 clones, roughly 76% being singletons. The specimen sequenced was peripheral blood. These receptors were taken from a woman of 80 years or more with COVID-19, enrolled during active disease.

The chain combines TRBV4-2 with TRBJ2-3; TRBD1 agrees at 7 bases. Germline V gene data show CDR1 as LGHNA and CDR2 as YNFKEQ. With 5 bases clipped from V and 2 bases from J, the junction kept 7 bases outside the gene matches. This CDR3 region has 15 residues. The CDR3 here is CASSDRDSYTDTQYF. CDR3 nucleotide sequence: TGTGCCAGCAGCGACCGGGACAGCTACACAGATACGCAGTATTTT.

This chain joins TRBV19 and TRBJ1-2; D is undetermined. Germline loops: CDR1 LNHDA, CDR2 SQIVND (reference sequence). CDR3 length: 14 amino acids. The V and J ends lost 3 bases and 4 bases respectively, with 12 bases between them. DNA of the CDR3: TGTGCCAGTAGTATTGGGCAACTTCCCTATGGCTACACCTTC. As protein: CASSIGQLPYGYTF.

The V and J genes are TRBV19 and TRBJ2-3; 11 nucleotides line up with TRBD2. This CDR3 has 15 residues. The germline CDR1 and CDR2 sequences are LNHDA and SQIVND (reference sequence). J was trimmed by 2 bases and V by 4 bases; bases with no gene match: 2. The DNA for the CDR3 is TGTGCCAGTAGTAAGGGACTAGCGGACACAGATACGCAGTATTTT. Amino acids: CASSKGLADTDTQYF. Full variable domain (remainder filled in from reference TRBV19 and TRBJ2-3): DGGITQSPKYLFRKEGQNVTLSCEQNLNHDAMYWYRQDPGQGLRLIYYSQIVNDFQKGDIAEGYSVSREKKESFPLTVTSAQKNPTAFYLCASSKGLADTDTQYFGPGTRLTVL.

The J gene is TRBJ1-2, the V gene TRBV21-1; the table's D call, TRBD1, was not checked against the DNA. TRBV21-1 is a recognized pseudogene. The CDR3 loop spans 13 amino acids. CDR3 protein: CASSKRQFYGYTF. The CDR3 DNA sequence: TGTGCCAGCAGCAAACGTCAGTTCTATGGCTACACCTTC.

This clone has more than one count but fewer than ten. The chain joins TRBV27 to TRBJ1-2; maybe TRBD1 (5 bases). CDR3 size: 14 residues. CDR1 and CDR2 (germline): MNHEY, SMNVEV (reference sequence). V lost 3 bases and J 4 bases, leaving 12 bases between the germline ends. For the CDR3, the DNA is TGTGCCAGCAGTTTCTCGAAACAGGTCTATGGCTACACCTTC. It specifies CASSFSKQVYGYTF.